This is a list of T cell receptor beta chains from one sample in a study of post-analysis software for immune sequencing data. One entry per CDR3 protein results from TCRdb running MiXCR on the PCR reads. The sample shows about 770,000 distinct CDR3 sequences, around 46% of them seen only once. The sequenced material came from blood. The source of these receptors is a girl aged 5-17 years with multiple sclerosis. Both conserved end residues are part of each CDR3. A D gene is named only where the DNA matches it firmly. The size of a clone is reported for some rows only, either as once, few or many, or as a class for expanded clones.

cdr3_aa	cdr3_nt	v_call	d_call	j_call	clone_size
CASGSGQGQGYTF	TGTGCTAGTGGTAGCGGACAGGGTCAGGGCTACACCTTC	TRBV12-5	TRBD1	TRBJ1-2	few
CASSKARASGLHEQYF	TGTGCCAGCAGCAAAGCGCGGGCTAGCGGGCTCCACGAGCAGTACTTC	TRBV21-1	NA	TRBJ2-7	few
CASSQEFLGQGFGNEQYF	TGTGCCAGCAGCCAAGAATTCCTGGGGCAGGGGTTTGGGAACGAGCAGTACTTC	TRBV4-2	NA	TRBJ2-7	few
CASSRTSVETQFF	TGTGCCAGCAGTCGGACTAGCGTGGAGACCCAGTTCTTC	TRBV28	TRBD2	TRBJ2-1	NA
CGATLTGARSTDTQYF	TGCGGTGCTACCCTTACGGGGGCAAGGAGCACAGATACGCAGTATTTT	TRBV20-1	NA	TRBJ2-3	NA
CSVRGLAETQYF	TGCAGCGTCCGCGGACTAGCGGAGACCCAGTACTTC	TRBV29-1	TRBD2	TRBJ2-5	NA
CASSGGTVYGYTF	TGTGCCAGCAGTGGCGGGACAGTTTATGGCTACACCTTC	TRBV12-3/TRBV12-4	TRBD1	TRBJ1-2	few
CASSDRTEKSYNEQFF	TGTGCCAGCAGTGATCGGACAGAAAAGTCCTACAATGAGCAGTTCTTC	TRBV25-1	NA	TRBJ2-1	few
CASSQEGARDTEAFF	TGTGCCAGCAGCCAAGAAGGGGCACGGGACACTGAAGCTTTCTTT	TRBV4-2	NA	TRBJ1-1	NA
CASSEAVVGNQPQHF	TGTGCCAGCAGTGAAGCCGTGGTGGGCAATCAGCCCCAGCATTTT	TRBV6-1	NA	TRBJ1-5	NA
CASTNGREGEQFF	TGTGCCAGCACCAACGGGAGGGAGGGTGAGCAGTTCTTC	TRBV9	TRBD2	TRBJ2-1	NA
CASSPETGGGTQYF	TGTGCCAGCAGCCCAGAAACAGGGGGTGGTACGCAGTATTTT	TRBV7-2	TRBD1	TRBJ2-3	NA
CSASMFAGGGTGELFF	TGCAGTGCCTCTATGTTCGCGGGAGGAGGGACCGGGGAGCTGTTTTTT	TRBV20-1	TRBD2	TRBJ2-2	NA
CASSGLPRDRKETQYF	TGTGCCAGCAGCGGCCTCCCTCGGGACCGGAAGGAGACCCAGTACTTC	TRBV9	NA	TRBJ2-5	NA
CASSFSGGETQYF	TGTGCCAGCAGCTTCAGCGGGGGCGAGACCCAGTACTTC	TRBV7-6	TRBD2	TRBJ2-5	few
CSAPRDSLWGGNEQFF	TGCAGTGCCCCACGGGACAGCCTATGGGGGGGCAATGAGCAGTTCTTC	TRBV20-1	NA	TRBJ2-1	NA
CASSSGLEGVEQFF	TGTGCCAGCAGCTCGGGACTAGAAGGGGTTGAGCAGTTCTTC	TRBV7-6	TRBD2	TRBJ2-1	NA
CSPRQGRGYNEQFF	TGCAGTCCACGCCAGGGACGCGGGTACAATGAGCAGTTCTTC	TRBV20-1	NA	TRBJ2-1	NA
CSAGGTGTVEPQHF	TGCAGTGCCGGGGGGACAGGGACAGTGGAGCCCCAGCATTTT	TRBV20-1	TRBD1	TRBJ1-5	NA
CRRSGTSNEQYF	TGCAGGCGCTCCGGGACTAGTAATGAGCAGTACTTC	TRBV20-1	TRBD2	TRBJ2-7	NA
CATGYGTSGHSYEQYF	TGTGCCACCGGCTACGGAACTAGCGGCCACTCCTACGAGCAGTACTTC	TRBV15	TRBD2	TRBJ2-7	NA
CASKLTAVLVAQYF	TGTGCCAGCAAGCTGACCGCGGTCCTAGTTGCCCAGTACTTC	TRBV2	NA	TRBJ2-5	NA
CAISDEREWVLFF	TGTGCCATCAGTGATGAGCGGGAATGGGTTCTGTTCTTC	TRBV10-3	TRBD2	TRBJ2-1	once
CASSGQGLNEQYF	TGTGCCAGCAGCGGCCAGGGGTTGAACGAGCAGTACTTC	TRBV7-8	NA	TRBJ2-7	few
CSARDLPDGYTF	TGCAGCGCCAGAGACCTCCCGGACGGCTACACCTTC	TRBV29-1	NA	TRBJ1-2	few
CASSLNLISYEQYF	TGTGCCAGCAGCTTGAACCTCATTTCCTACGAGCAGTACTTC	TRBV5-6	NA	TRBJ2-7	NA
CASSPDVGAGTQYF	TGTGCCAGCAGCCCCGACGTGGGGGCAGGGACCCAGTACTTC	TRBV5-6	NA	TRBJ2-5	NA
CATSDPGTSVGQYF	TGTGCCACCAGTGACCCCGGGACTAGCGTTGGGCAGTACTTC	TRBV24-1	TRBD2	TRBJ2-5	few
CASSDRAGTNVLTF	TGTGCCAGCAGCGACAGAGCTGGGACCAACGTCCTGACTTTC	TRBV12-3/TRBV12-4	NA	TRBJ2-6	NA
CSVGSTNTEAFF	TGCAGCGTTGGTTCTACGAACACTGAAGCTTTCTTT	TRBV29-1	NA	TRBJ1-1	few
CASSVEGLAGVGRNYEQYF	TGTGCCAGCAGCGTAGAAGGACTAGCGGGAGTAGGGCGAAACTACGAGCAGTACTTC	TRBV9	TRBD2	TRBJ2-7	NA
CASSYLLLAGIASSTDTQYF	TGTGCCAGCAGTTATTTACTTCTAGCCGGGATAGCCTCTAGCACAGATACGCAGTATTTT	TRBV6-5	NA	TRBJ2-3	once
CSARVNSGSNEKLFF	TGCAGTGCTAGAGTAAATTCCGGGAGTAATGAAAAACTGTTTTTT	TRBV20-1	NA	TRBJ1-4	NA
CSARRGEQYF	TGCAGTGCTAGACGGGGCGAGCAGTACTTC	TRBV20-1	NA	TRBJ2-7	few
CSASVGSSYNEQFF	TGCAGTGCTAGTGTGGGGAGCTCCTACAATGAGCAGTTCTTC	TRBV20-1	NA	TRBJ2-1	NA
CASSQVGLRGIQYF	TGTGCCAGCAGCCAAGTGGGACTGCGGGGCATTCAGTACTTC	TRBV3-1	NA	TRBJ2-4	few
CASSIGPRGTEAFF	TGTGCCAGTAGTATAGGTCCCAGGGGTACTGAAGCTTTCTTT	TRBV19	NA	TRBJ1-1	NA
CASSQDRDSYGYTF	TGTGCCAGCAGCCAAGACCGGGATTCCTATGGCTACACCTTC	TRBV4-2	NA	TRBJ1-2	NA
CSVEEREVTDVSYNEQFF	TGCAGCGTTGAAGAGAGGGAGGTGACAGACGTATCCTACAATGAGCAGTTCTTC	TRBV29-1	NA	TRBJ2-1	NA
CASSLSLGVLGDEQFF	TGTGCCAGCAGCTTATCACTCGGGGTACTTGGGGATGAGCAGTTCTTC	TRBV7-3	NA	TRBJ2-1	NA
CASSLGGSRKQYF	TGTGCCAGCAGCCTAGGGGGCTCGAGGAAGCAGTACTTC	TRBV3-1	TRBD1	TRBJ2-7	few
CASRDPGQAAHEQYF	TGTGCCAGCAGGGACCCGGGACAGGCGGCCCACGAGCAGTACTTC	TRBV5-4	TRBD1	TRBJ2-7	NA
CASSLGVAGFSYEQYF	TGTGCCAGCAGTTTAGGCGTAGCGGGATTCTCCTACGAGCAGTACTTC	TRBV28	TRBD2	TRBJ2-7	NA
CRAAGGAGQPQHF	TGCAGGGCTGCGGGGGGGGCAGGACAGCCCCAGCATTTT	TRBV20-1	NA	TRBJ1-5	NA
CASSLATSGGEETQYF	TGTGCCAGCAGCTTAGCGACTAGCGGAGGGGAGGAGACCCAGTACTTC	TRBV7-9	TRBD2	TRBJ2-5	NA
CASSLETTIGEKLFF	TGTGCCAGCAGCTTAGAGACGACAATTGGCGAAAAACTGTTTTTT	TRBV7-6	NA	TRBJ1-4	NA
CASSLGAEWNYGYTF	TGTGCCAGCAGCTTGGGGGCAGAATGGAACTATGGCTACACCTTC	TRBV7-9	NA	TRBJ1-2	NA
CASSQERDPIYEQYF	TGTGCCAGCAGCCAAGAGCGGGACCCCATCTACGAGCAGTACTTC	TRBV3-1	NA	TRBJ2-7	NA
CASSYGTGVEINQPQHF	TGTGCCAGCAGTTACGGGACAGGGGTTGAGATCAATCAGCCCCAGCATTTT	TRBV6-2/TRBV6-3	TRBD1	TRBJ1-5	NA
CATSDRYTSGPDTQYF	TGTGCCACCAGTGACCGATACACTAGCGGTCCGGATACGCAGTATTTT	TRBV24-1	TRBD2	TRBJ2-3	NA
CASSLGPGQGAYGANVLTF	TGTGCCAGCAGCTTAGGCCCGGGACAGGGGGCTTACGGGGCCAACGTCCTGACTTTC	TRBV7-2	TRBD1	TRBJ2-6	NA
CASREGSRGQNNSPLHF	TGCGCCAGCAGGGAAGGGAGTCGCGGACAGAATAATTCACCCCTCCACTTT	TRBV5-1	NA	TRBJ1-6	NA
CSARSQPGGPYNEQFF	TGCAGTGCTAGATCCCAACCCGGGGGGCCCTACAATGAGCAGTTCTTC	TRBV20-1	NA	TRBJ2-1	NA
CASTQAGAGLGNEQYF	TGCGCCAGCACCCAAGCAGGTGCAGGGCTGGGGAACGAGCAGTACTTC	TRBV5-1	NA	TRBJ2-7	NA
CASTTPGTEYTGELFF	TGTGCCAGCACGACGCCCGGGACGGAGTACACCGGGGAGCTGTTTTTT	TRBV2	NA	TRBJ2-2	NA
CASSLSGSEFNEQFF	TGTGCCAGCAGCTTGAGCGGGAGTGAATTCAATGAGCAGTTCTTC	TRBV7-3	TRBD2	TRBJ2-1	few
CSVAKGTRPDTQYF	TGCAGCGTTGCTAAGGGGACTAGGCCAGATACGCAGTATTTT	TRBV29-1	TRBD2	TRBJ2-3	few
CASSLIGGGKDGYTF	TGTGCCAGCAGTTTAATCGGGGGGGGAAAAGATGGCTACACCTTC	TRBV27	NA	TRBJ1-2	NA
CASGTSSSYEQYF	TGTGCCAGCGGGACGTCCTCTTCCTACGAGCAGTACTTC	TRBV27	NA	TRBJ2-7	NA